The rows below give T cell receptor beta chains drawn from one sample of a study of T cell responses to AZD1222 COVID-19 vaccine. TCRdb's table, derived via immunoSEQ multiplex PCR, lists solely in-frame clones and lacks some. The sample consists of 95,000 to 150,000 clones, under 90% of them appearing once. The sequencing here drew on peripheral blood, taken on day 0 of AZD1222 vaccination. These receptor sequences come from an adult in good health. The CDR3 runs from the conserved cysteine through the conserved F or W. The order of the fields is J gene, V gene, clone size, D gene, CDR3 protein, CDR3 DNA. D genes are given only for firm matches. Not every row has a clone size; where given, it reads once, few, many or a size class.

j_gene: TRBJ2-7; v_gene: TRBV28; abundance: NA; d_gene: NA; CDR3aa: CATLRGDTYEQYF; CDR3nt: TGTGCCACCTTAAGAGGGGATACCTACGAGCAGTACTTC
j_gene: TRBJ2-3; v_gene: TRBV10-3; abundance: NA; d_gene: NA; CDR3aa: CAISESELVSGRGVYF; CDR3nt: TGTGCCATCAGTGAGTCAGAGCTCGTGTCGGGTCGAGGGGTGTATTTT
j_gene: TRBJ2-1; v_gene: TRBV9; abundance: NA; d_gene: TRBD2; CDR3aa: CASSVRGMTYNEQFF; CDR3nt: TGTGCCAGCAGCGTGCGGGGGATGACCTACAATGAGCAGTTCTTC
j_gene: TRBJ2-7; v_gene: TRBV2; abundance: NA; d_gene: TRBD2; CDR3aa: CASNPGLADYEQYF; CDR3nt: TGTGCCAGCAACCCGGGACTAGCGGACTACGAGCAGTACTTC
j_gene: TRBJ1-1; v_gene: TRBV11-3; abundance: NA; d_gene: NA; CDR3aa: CASSLREGDTEAFF; CDR3nt: TGTGCCAGCAGCCTGCGGGAGGGGGACACTGAAGCTTTCTTT
j_gene: TRBJ2-3; v_gene: TRBV7-3; abundance: NA; d_gene: NA; CDR3aa: CASSLTGSGTDTQYF; CDR3nt: TGTGCCAGCAGCTTAACCGGGAGTGGCACAGATACGCAGTATTTT
j_gene: TRBJ1-6; v_gene: TRBV7-2; abundance: NA; d_gene: NA; CDR3aa: CASSPYAAYNSPLHF; CDR3nt: TGTGCCAGCAGCCCTTACGCGGCCTATAATTCACCCCTCCACTTT
j_gene: TRBJ2-7; v_gene: TRBV12-3/TRBV12-4; abundance: NA; d_gene: NA; CDR3aa: CASQDGYSYEQYF; CDR3nt: TGTGCCAGCCAGGACGGCTACTCCTACGAGCAGTACTTC
j_gene: TRBJ1-2; v_gene: TRBV30; abundance: once; d_gene: NA; CDR3aa: CAWSVGSRSLYGYTF; CDR3nt: TGTGCCTGGAGTGTAGGCAGCCGAAGCCTCTATGGCTACACCTTC
j_gene: TRBJ2-4; v_gene: TRBV27; abundance: once; d_gene: TRBD1; CDR3aa: CASSTGQTKNIQYF; CDR3nt: TGTGCCAGCAGTACGGGACAGACGAAAAACATTCAGTACTTC
j_gene: TRBJ2-5; v_gene: TRBV12-3/TRBV12-4; abundance: NA; d_gene: NA; CDR3aa: CASSLGETQYF; CDR3nt: TGTGCCAGCAGTTTAGGGGAGACCCAGTACTTC
j_gene: TRBJ2-6; v_gene: TRBV3-1/TRBV3-2; abundance: NA; d_gene: NA; CDR3aa: CASSQSPTAGANVLTF; CDR3nt: TGTGCCAGCAGCCAGAGCCCCACTGCCGGGGCCAACGTCCTGACTTTC
j_gene: TRBJ1-4; v_gene: TRBV4-1; abundance: NA; d_gene: TRBD1; CDR3aa: CASSPGTGSEKLFF; CDR3nt: TGCGCCAGCAGCCCCGGGACAGGGAGTGAAAAACTGTTTTTT
j_gene: TRBJ1-6; v_gene: TRBV5-1; abundance: NA; d_gene: TRBD1; CDR3aa: CASSLEAGGNSPLHF; CDR3nt: TGCGCCAGCAGCTTGGAGGCAGGGGGTAACTCACCCCTCCACTTT
j_gene: TRBJ1-2; v_gene: TRBV5-1; abundance: NA; d_gene: TRBD1; CDR3aa: CASSPQTGNYGYTF; CDR3nt: TGCGCCAGCAGCCCACAGACAGGGAACTATGGCTACACCTTC
j_gene: TRBJ1-1; v_gene: TRBV7-9; abundance: NA; d_gene: TRBD1; CDR3aa: CASSPGGQGGFF; CDR3nt: TGTGCCAGCAGCCCGGGCGGACAGGGGGGTTTCTTT
j_gene: TRBJ2-1; v_gene: TRBV27; abundance: NA; d_gene: TRBD2; CDR3aa: CASRSLAGGVLTPFF; CDR3nt: TGTGCCAGCAGATCGTTAGCGGGGGGGGTGTTGACGCCTTTCTTC
j_gene: TRBJ2-7; v_gene: TRBV7-2; abundance: NA; d_gene: NA; CDR3aa: CASGTSGQTYEQYF; CDR3nt: TGTGCCAGCGGTACTTCGGGACAAACCTACGAGCAGTACTTC
j_gene: TRBJ1-2; v_gene: TRBV3-1/TRBV3-2; abundance: NA; d_gene: TRBD1; CDR3aa: CASGPGTGNYGYTF; CDR3nt: TGTGCCAGCGGTCCCGGGACAGGAAACTATGGCTACACCTTC
j_gene: TRBJ2-4; v_gene: TRBV5-1; abundance: NA; d_gene: NA; CDR3aa: CASSPSPGANIQYF; CDR3nt: TGCGCCAGCAGCCCATCGCCCGGGGCAAACATTCAGTACTTC
j_gene: TRBJ2-5; v_gene: TRBV3-1/TRBV3-2; abundance: NA; d_gene: TRBD2; CDR3aa: CASSQGVAGGLETQYF; CDR3nt: TGTGCCAGCAGCCAAGGGGTAGCGGGAGGGTTGGAGACCCAGTACTTC
j_gene: TRBJ1-1; v_gene: TRBV25-1; abundance: NA; d_gene: NA; CDR3aa: CASTNGVTAFF; CDR3nt: TGTGCCAGCACGAACGGCGTGACGGCTTTCTTT
j_gene: TRBJ2-2; v_gene: TRBV29-1; abundance: NA; d_gene: TRBD2; CDR3aa: CSVELGGGYTGELFF; CDR3nt: TGCAGCGTTGAATTGGGGGGAGGGTACACCGGGGAGCTGTTTTTT
j_gene: TRBJ1-5; v_gene: TRBV2; abundance: NA; d_gene: TRBD1; CDR3aa: CASSGGQGYQPQHF; CDR3nt: TGTGCCAGCAGTGGGGGACAGGGTTATCAGCCCCAGCATTTT
j_gene: TRBJ2-1; v_gene: TRBV6-6; abundance: NA; d_gene: TRBD1; CDR3aa: CASSPGQGSQEQFF; CDR3nt: TGTGCCAGCAGTCCGGGACAGGGGTCACAGGAGCAGTTCTTC
j_gene: TRBJ2-5; v_gene: TRBV7-9; abundance: NA; d_gene: NA; CDR3aa: CASRKLAGETQYF; CDR3nt: TGTGCCAGCAGGAAACTAGCAGGGGAGACCCAGTACTTC
j_gene: TRBJ1-1; v_gene: TRBV30; abundance: NA; d_gene: NA; CDR3aa: CALGRATEAFF; CDR3nt: TGTGCCCTAGGTCGAGCCACTGAAGCTTTCTTT
j_gene: TRBJ1-2; v_gene: TRBV7-2; abundance: NA; d_gene: NA; CDR3aa: CASSLNRGYTF; CDR3nt: TGTGCCAGCAGCTTAAACAGGGGCTACACCTTC
j_gene: TRBJ1-1; v_gene: TRBV27; abundance: NA; d_gene: NA; CDR3aa: CASSYRPTTEAFF; CDR3nt: TGTGCCAGCAGTTACCGTCCGACCACTGAAGCTTTCTTT
j_gene: TRBJ2-2; v_gene: TRBV4-2; abundance: NA; d_gene: TRBD2; CDR3aa: CASSQFLTSGRREVTGELFF; CDR3nt: TGTGCCAGCAGCCAATTCTTGACTAGCGGGAGGCGGGAGGTTACCGGGGAGCTGTTTTTT
j_gene: TRBJ2-3; v_gene: TRBV2; abundance: few; d_gene: NA; CDR3aa: CASSDPPGWSDTQYF; CDR3nt: TGTGCCAGCAGTGATCCCCCGGGTTGGTCAGATACGCAGTATTTT
j_gene: TRBJ2-7; v_gene: TRBV30; abundance: NA; d_gene: TRBD1; CDR3aa: CAWSVGTGYSVEQYF; CDR3nt: TGTGCCTGGAGTGTGGGGACAGGGTATTCCGTGGAGCAGTACTTC
j_gene: TRBJ1-5; v_gene: TRBV30; abundance: few; d_gene: NA; CDR3aa: CAWAAGGNQPQHF; CDR3nt: TGTGCCTGGGCGGCGGGGGGTAATCAGCCCCAGCATTTT
j_gene: TRBJ1-4; v_gene: TRBV5-5; abundance: once; d_gene: NA; CDR3aa: CASSLDGGTNEKLFF; CDR3nt: TGTGCCAGCAGCTTGGACGGGGGAACTAATGAAAAACTGTTTTTT
j_gene: TRBJ1-1; v_gene: TRBV5-1; abundance: NA; d_gene: NA; CDR3aa: CASSLAGMNTEAFF; CDR3nt: TGCGCCAGCAGCTTGGCGGGCATGAACACTGAAGCTTTCTTT
j_gene: TRBJ2-2; v_gene: TRBV6-5; abundance: NA; d_gene: NA; CDR3aa: CASSLTGELFF; CDR3nt: TGTGCCAGCAGTTTGACCGGGGAGCTGTTTTTT
j_gene: TRBJ2-7; v_gene: TRBV7-2; abundance: NA; d_gene: TRBD2; CDR3aa: CASSIGTSGSRASYEQYF; CDR3nt: TGTGCCAGCAGCATCGGGACTAGCGGGAGTCGGGCGTCCTACGAGCAGTACTTC
j_gene: TRBJ2-2; v_gene: TRBV5-1; abundance: NA; d_gene: TRBD1; CDR3aa: CASSSLRTGNTGELFF; CDR3nt: TGCGCCAGCAGCTCGCTCAGGACAGGGAACACCGGGGAGCTGTTTTTT
j_gene: TRBJ2-2; v_gene: TRBV18; abundance: NA; d_gene: NA; CDR3aa: CASFPNAGELFF; CDR3nt: TGTGCCAGCTTCCCTAACGCCGGGGAGCTGTTTTTT
j_gene: TRBJ2-3; v_gene: TRBV6-4; abundance: NA; d_gene: NA; CDR3aa: CASSEGQGASTDTQYF; CDR3nt: TGTGCCAGCAGTGAGGGGCAGGGAGCTAGCACAGATACGCAGTATTTT
j_gene: TRBJ2-7; v_gene: TRBV27; abundance: NA; d_gene: NA; CDR3aa: CASSLRGVSIYEQYF; CDR3nt: TGTGCCAGCAGTTTACGGGGCGTCTCAATCTACGAGCAGTACTTC
j_gene: TRBJ1-5; v_gene: TRBV28; abundance: NA; d_gene: NA; CDR3aa: CASRGLGAGQPQHF; CDR3nt: TGTGCCAGCCGGGGCTTGGGCGCCGGTCAGCCCCAGCATTTT